This record covers a single TCR beta chain. In the original analysis: Cell counts per sample came from amplifying reference gene primers. The assay was immunoSEQ multiplex PCR, and TCRdb's table has in-frame clones only and misses some. V and J calls and clone size are copied from that table; D and trimming were computed from the DNA. The sample has around 320,000 clones, around nine tenths seen once; the top ten hold 11%. This specimen belongs to a study of blood T cell repertoires in COVID-19. Study in general: Italy, Spain and the United States were the sources of the convalescent and acute COVID-19 samples.

Seattle-derived patients entered the study during active infection and were followed longitudinally. The CDR3 runs 15 residues. V trimming: 7 bases; J trimming: 7 bases; junction bases outside the gene matches: 8. Germline-derived CDR1 and CDR2 are LNHDA and SQIVND (reference sequence). This clonotype was sampled from a woman aged 25 to 39 with COVID-19, enrolled during active disease. V and J are TRBV19 and TRBJ2-1; 12 nucleotides match TRBD2. Sample: peripheral blood. The CDR3 nucleotides are TGTGCCAGTACCATCCTAGCGGGGGGGAGTAATGAGCAGTTCTTC. As protein: CASTILAGGSNEQFF. The whole variable domain, filled in from reference TRBV19 and TRBJ2-1, reads DGGITQSPKYLFRKEGQNVTLSCEQNLNHDAMYWYRQDPGQGLRLIYYSQIVNDFQKGDIAEGYSVSREKKESFPLTVTSAQKNPTAFYLCASTILAGGSNEQFFGPGTRLTVL.